Each of the 16 T cell receptor beta chains below was sequenced from the same sample in a study of blood T cells in healthy people across ages (dated by TCRdb to the mid-2010s). The receptor library was made with 5' RACE. Sequencing relied on an Illumina HiSeq 2500. A second PCR of roughly 6 to 12 cycles was performed with a sample-barcoded 5' primer and a J-beta primer mix. TCRdb took the public reads, trimmed them with fastp at Q25, ran MiXCR for clone calling and kept in-frame beta chains. Every CDR3 protein is listed once, alongside the most common genes and DNA of its rows. The sample has about 1.4 million distinct CDR3 sequences on record, roughly 64% of them singletons. Together, the top ten hold 5% to 7% of the sample. Input material: blood. All receptors come from a man younger than 30 in good health.

This sequence joins TRBV6-5 and TRBJ1-2; TRBD1 might be the D (5 bases). CDR1 and CDR2 (germline): MNHEY, SVGAGI. The CDR3 spans 13 residues. V dropped 6 bases and J dropped 6 bases, with 14 bases sitting between them. CDR3 protein: CASSQTQGDGYTF. The DNA of the CDR3 is TGTGCCAGCAGCCAGACCCAGGGAGATGGCTACACCTTC.

The rearrangement links TRBV7-2 to TRBJ2-7; maybe TRBD2 (5 bases). Per germline, CDR1 SGHTA and CDR2 FQGNSA. Trimming removed 5 bases at V and 1 base at J, with 12 bases between. This CDR3 is 14 amino acids long. The DNA for the CDR3 is TGTGCCAGCAGCAGAAGACTATCGTCCTACGAGCAGTACTTC. As protein: CASSRRLSSYEQYF.

This clonotype was counted a few times. This sequence joins TRBV12-3 or TRBV12-4 and TRBJ2-7; no definite D call. V lost 8 bases and J 0 bases, leaving 8 bases between the germline ends. The CDR3 runs to 12 residues. The CDR3 here is CASAYSSYEQYF. In nucleotides, the CDR3 is TGTGCCAGCGCTTACTCCTCCTACGAGCAGTACTTC.

The genes are TRBV20-1 and TRBJ2-2; TRBD1 might be the D (5 bases). The CDR3 runs to 13 residues. Per germline, CDR1 DFQATT and CDR2 SNEGSKA (reference sequence). The V and J ends lost 2 bases and 5 bases respectively, with 9 bases between them. The CDR3 spells CSARMGRTGELFF. In DNA form, the CDR3 reads TGCAGTGCTAGAATGGGGCGAACCGGGGAGCTGTTTTTT.

Details on this clonotype: One junction end disagrees with the germline gene, perhaps due to a read error. V gene TRBV20-1 combines with J gene TRBJ2-7, with 8 bases matching TRBD2. CDR1 and CDR2 from the germline V gene are DFQATT and SNEGSKA (reference sequence). The CDR3 runs 18 residues. CDR3 nucleotides: TGCAGTGCTAGAGACACCCTCCCACCGGGAGGGCACCGGGAGACCCAGTACTTT. This encodes CSARDTLPPGGHRETQYF.

The chain couples TRBV4-3 to TRBJ2-3; TRBD1 agrees at 7 bases. The CDR3 has 15 residues. Germline assignment: CDR1 LGHNA and CDR2 YSLEER. V lost 5 bases, J lost 9 bases, and 14 bases stayed unmatched. The CDR3 spells CASSSTGDSSSTQYF. The DNA for the CDR3 is TGCGCCAGCAGCTCAACAGGGGATTCCAGTTCAACGCAGTATTTT.

The chain joins TRBV12-3 or TRBV12-4 to TRBJ2-7, with D maybe TRBD1 (6 bases). Trimming left V 1 base short and J 2 bases short, with 9 bases between. The CDR3 has 14 residues. The CDR3 nucleotides are TGTGCCAGCAGTTTAGAGGGGGTCACCTACGAGCAGTACTTC. Residues: CASSLEGVTYEQYF.

In its sample, this clonotype was seen a few times. The CDR3 spells CATTPYQNTEAFF. In DNA, the CDR3 is TGTGCCACCACCCCTTACCAGAACACTGAAGCTTTCTTT. J is TRBJ1-1 and V is TRBV11-2; no firm D call. CDR3 length: 13 residues. Trimming cost V 10 bases and J 1 base, with 13 bases left between them. CDR1 and CDR2 (germline): SGHAT, FQNNGV. The variable domain in full, with the rest retrieved from reference TRBV11-2 and TRBJ1-1, is EAGVAQSPRYKIIEKRQSVAFWCNPISGHATLYWYQQILGQGPKLLIQFQNNGVVDDSQLPKDRFSAERLKGVDSTLKIQPAKLEDSAVYLCATTPYQNTEAFFGQGTRLTVV.

A few counts support this clonotype. This chain links TRBV25-1 with TRBJ2-7; D is perhaps TRBD2 (6 bases). Germline V gene lookup returns CDR1 MGHDK and CDR2 SYGVNS. The CDR3 is made up of 15 amino acids. V shed 8 bases and J shed 1 base, with 18 bases lying between them. The CDR3 bases are TGTGCCAGCTCTGAAGGCGGGGAGCAGTCCTACGAGCAGTACTTC. Its translation: CASSEGGEQSYEQYF.

The chain links TRBV6-1 to TRBJ2-3, with D maybe TRBD2 (5 bases). The V and J ends lost 8 bases and 4 bases respectively, with 19 bases between them. In germline, CDR1 is MNHNS, CDR2 SASEGT. The CDR3 is made up of 15 amino acids. The CDR3 nucleotides are TGTGCCAGCCCCGCGGGTCTTCTCGCGGCAGATACGCAGTATTTT. It encodes CASPAGLLAADTQYF.

Regarding this clonotype: Sequence at one end of the junction differs from germline and may be a read error. V gene TRBV20-1 combines with J gene TRBJ2-5; D may correspond to TRBD1 or TRBD2 (5 bases each). Germline lookup yields CDR1 DFQATT and CDR2 SNEGSKA (reference sequence). The CDR3 consists of 11 residues. CDR3 nucleotide sequence: TGCAGTGCGGGGGAGCAAGGGACCCAGTACTTC. Translating it yields CSAGEQGTQYF.

The V and J genes are TRBV25-1 and TRBJ2-1; D is uncertain. The ends were cut back, 5 bases at V and 6 bases at J, with 11 bases in the middle. CDR1 and CDR2 from the germline V gene are MGHDK and SYGVNS. The CDR3 covers 13 residues. For the CDR3, the DNA is TGTGCCAGCAGTCCATCGGCCGCCAATGAGCAGTTCTTC. This gives the protein CASSPSAANEQFF.

This clonotype occurred once. This chain joins TRBV4-2 and TRBJ2-1, with TRBD1 identical over 11 bases. Germline CDR1 is LGHNA and CDR2 is YNFKEQ. The CDR3 loop spans 17 amino acids. V shed 0 bases, J shed 7 bases, and the junction held 8 bases outside the gene matches. The CDR3 is CASSQDPGTGGLNEQFF. CDR3 coding DNA: TGTGCCAGCAGCCAAGATCCTGGGACAGGGGGACTAAATGAGCAGTTCTTC.

This clonotype has only a few counts. The V call is TRBV7-2, the J call TRBJ1-1; TRBD1 aligns across 7 bases. The trim removed 8 bases at V and 5 bases at J, leaving 11 bases unmatched. CDR1 SGHTA and CDR2 FQGNSA come from the germline V gene. The CDR3 runs to 14 residues. The CDR3 reads CASRGQAAGTEAFF. The CDR3 nucleotides are TGTGCCAGCCGAGGACAGGCGGCGGGGACTGAAGCTTTCTTT.

A few counts support this clonotype. The chain carries TRBV29-1 and TRBJ2-7; 10 positions agree with TRBD1. The germline gives CDR1 SQVTM, CDR2 ANQGSEA. This CDR3 contains 13 residues. V shed 5 bases, J shed 3 bases, and the junction held 4 bases outside the gene matches. Written as DNA, the CDR3 is TGCAGCGTTCCAGGGACAGGGGACTACGAGCAGTACTTC. It specifies CSVPGTGDYEQYF.

This chain links TRBV2 with TRBJ2-3; weak D call: TRBD1 (6 bases). Germline CDR1 reads SNHLY; CDR2 reads FYNNEI. V was pared by 7 bases and J by 5 bases, with 13 bases between. This CDR3 is built from 13 residues. CDR3 protein: CASNGQGQDTQYF. The DNA for the CDR3 is TGTGCCAGCAACGGGCAGGGGCAAGATACGCAGTATTTT.